This T cell receptor beta chain was retrieved from a study of T cells expressing NK-cell markers. Overall study findings and caveats: Several donors' CD3+CD56-NKG2C+ cells were dominated by the same clonotypes.

The TCR beta cDNA came from 5'RACE template switching with UMIs. After re-calling the 5' RACE reads, TCRdb lists one entry per CDR3 protein, DNA absent. Its table lists roughly 380,000 distinct CDR3 sequences. Germline CDR1 reads LNHDA; CDR2 reads SQIVND (reference sequence). The CDR3 has 15 amino acids. About this clonotype: Its antigen is not identified.

The chain links TRBV19 to TRBJ2-7; absent DNA, TCRdb's TRBD1 call cannot be checked. Sequencing was performed on blood T cells: a sorted CD56 or NKG2C T cell subset, CD4+ or CD8+ T cells, or bulk PBMC T cells (not recorded which). The TCR was taken from a man aged 18-75 years in good health. CDR3: CASKPGSYSTYEQYF.